The entry below gives a single T cell receptor (beta chain) sequence along with its context. Its antigen is as yet unknown. This specimen comes from a study of early T cells in non-severe SARS-CoV-2 infection. Study details: Alpha and beta chains were unpaired, from unsorted whole-blood bulk RNA.

Whole-study findings and limits: Lookups in VDJdb leaned toward anti-spike CD8 responses and missed private and CD4 specificities.

Separate cDNA molecules each had unique molecular identifiers attached to them. TCRdb re-called the 5' RACE reads with MiXCR, one entry per CDR3 protein. This table has 75,000 or so distinct CDR3 sequences, 14% appearing once. This CDR3 contains 14 residues. Losses at the gene ends were 6 bases for V and 7 bases for J; bases not matched to a gene: 12. The germline V gene has CDR1 WSHSY and CDR2 SAAADI. The receptor was derived from an adult who was a healthcare worker with PCR-confirmed SARS-CoV-2 infection or an uninfected control (not recorded which). Sequenced material: whole blood. The rearrangement links TRBV10-2 to TRBJ2-7; 7 bases map to TRBD2. CDR3 bases: TGCGCCAGCAGCATAGCGGGCCCGCCGGGGGAGCAGTACTTC. Protein sequence: CASSIAGPPGEQYF.